These 14 T cell receptor beta chains share one sample of origin, sequenced in a study of shared clonotypes between healthy human individuals. This table comes from immunoSEQ multiplex PCR, and its TCRdb copy is limited to in-frame clones, with some not included. This table holds 2 million to 2.5 million clones, about 92% found once. The sample was naive CD4+ T cells from PBMCs. Subset reported: CD45RA+ positively selected. The receptors here all came from a man aged 18 to 29 in good health. Some clones in this sample may be carry-over from other donors' samples.

This chain's CDR3 is CASSSDPGGYEQYF. The CDR3 DNA reads as TGTGCCAGCAGCTCGGACCCTGGGGGCTACGAGCAGTACTTC. V is TRBV7-2 and J is TRBJ2-7; D may match TRBD1 or TRBD2 (5 bases each). CDR1 and CDR2 (germline): SGHTA, FQGNSA. Trimming removed 4 bases from V and 3 bases from J, with 13 bases in between. The length of the CDR3 is 14 residues. Looking up the rest from reference TRBV7-2 and TRBJ2-7 gives the full variable domain: GAGVSQSPSNKVTEKGKDVELRCDPISGHTALYWYRQSLGQGLEFLIYFQGNSAPDKSGLPSDRFSAERTGGSVSTLTIQRTQQEDSAVYLCASSSDPGGYEQYFGPGTRLTVT.

The chain recombines TRBV27 with TRBJ2-2; 9 nucleotides line up with TRBD1. This CDR3 contains 17 residues. Per the germline V gene, CDR1 is MNHEY and CDR2 is SMNVEV (reference sequence). The junction had 13 bases not matched to a gene; V was cut back by 6 bases and J by 5 bases. The CDR3 coding sequence is TGTGCCAGCAGCCATAACCCCGGGACAGGGTGGACCGGGGAGCTGTTTTTT. The encoded protein is CASSHNPGTGWTGELFF.

As for this clone: Within the sample, other DNA sequences also encode this same CDR3. The V call is TRBV28, the J call TRBJ2-7; 7 bases agree with TRBD2. This CDR3 is 14 amino acids long. CDR1 MDHEN and CDR2 SYDVKM come from the germline V gene. The trim removed 3 bases at V and 1 base at J, leaving 3 bases unmatched. In DNA, the CDR3 is TGTGCCAGCAGTTTGGGCGGGAGTTCCTACGAGCAGTACTTC. It is translated as CASSLGGSSYEQYF. Full variable domain (remainder filled in from reference TRBV28 and TRBJ2-7): DVKVTQSSRYLVKRTGEKVFLECVQDMDHENMFWYRQDPGLGLRLIYFSYDVKMKEKGDIPEGYSVSREKKERFSLILESASTNQTSMYLCASSLGGSSYEQYFGPGTRLTVT.

The rearrangement joins TRBV11-3 to TRBJ2-3, with D perhaps TRBD1 (6 bases). The CDR3 length is 14 residues. The germline V gene has CDR1 SGHNT and CDR2 YENEEA. V gave up 5 bases and J gave up 4 bases, with 13 bases separating them. The CDR3 spells CASSEQTGSDTQYF. The CDR3 region has the DNA TGTGCCAGCAGCGAACAAACAGGGTCAGATACGCAGTATTTT.

This chain uses TRBV5-1 with TRBJ2-7; no clear D. V was pared by 4 bases and J by 4 bases, with 18 bases between. Germline V lookup: CDR1 SGHRS, CDR2 YFSETQ. The CDR3 runs to 15 residues. DNA of the CDR3: TGCGCCAGCAGCCCAGGATATTTGGTTATGTACGAGCAGTACTTC. It codes for CASSPGYLVMYEQYF.

The sample holds a few counts of this clone. J is TRBJ2-5 and V is TRBV30; D ambiguous. Trimming took 4 bases from V and 1 from J, leaving 7 bases between them. Germline values: CDR1 GTSNPN, CDR2 SVGIG (reference sequence). The CDR3 totals 12 residues. CDR3 bases: TGTGCCTGGACACGGGCCCAAGAGACCCAGTACTTC. It is translated as CAWTRAQETQYF.

The rearrangement uses TRBV4-3 and TRBJ2-5; 7 bases are shared with TRBD2. The CDR3 extends over 14 amino acids. CDR1 and CDR2 from the germline V gene are LGHNA and YSLEER. The ends lost 1 base at V and 7 bases at J; junction bases unmatched: 6. The CDR3 DNA is TGCGCCAGCAGCCAAGGGCGGGGGTATGGGACCCAGTACTTC. It is translated as CASSQGRGYGTQYF.

This clone came up a few times. This chain connects TRBV9 to TRBJ1-4, with D tentatively TRBD1 (5 bases). The CDR3 extends over 16 amino acids. The V and J ends lost 0 bases and 2 bases respectively, with 11 bases between them. Germline assignment: CDR1 SGDLS and CDR2 YYNGEE. CDR3 sequence reads: CASSVDGGNTNEKLFF. CDR3 DNA: TGTGCCAGCAGCGTAGATGGGGGGAACACTAATGAAAAACTGTTTTTT.

This clone was seen once. This rearrangement joins TRBV28 to TRBJ2-1; tentatively, D is TRBD1 (6 bases). The germline V gene has CDR1 MDHEN and CDR2 SYDVKM. Trimming cost V 3 bases and J 4 bases, with 13 bases left between them. CDR3 length equals 15 residues. DNA for the CDR3: TGTGCCAGCAGTTTCCCGCAGGGGCTGTACAATGAGCAGTTCTTC. This gives the protein CASSFPQGLYNEQFF.

The V and J genes are TRBV9 and TRBJ1-4, with D tentatively TRBD1 (5 bases). CDR1 is SGDLS, CDR2 YYNGEE, per germline. This CDR3 region has 19 residues. Trimming removed 5 bases from V and 3 bases from J, with 26 bases in between. Written as DNA, the CDR3 is TGTGCCAGCAGGAGAAGGTTACCCAGGAGGGGCCCACCTAATGAAAAACTGTTTTTT. Translated: CASRRRLPRRGPPNEKLFF. Combining the CDR3 with reference TRBV9 and TRBJ1-4 gives the whole variable domain DSGVTQTPKHLITATGQRVTLRCSPRSGDLSVYWYQQSLDQGLQFLIQYYNGEERAKGNILERFSAQQFPDLHSELNLSSLELGDSALYFCASRRRLPRRGPPNEKLFFGSGTQLSVL.

This clone is a singleton in its sample. The J gene is TRBJ1-5, the V gene TRBV7-8; 9 bases align to TRBD1. The germline V gene has CDR1 SGHVS and CDR2 FQNEAQ. V lost 2 bases to trimming and J lost 6 bases; unmatched junction nucleotides: 5. CDR3 length: 15 amino acids. CDR3 in amino acids: CASSLLGQGGQPQHF. The DNA for the CDR3 is TGTGCCAGCAGCTTACTGGGACAGGGTGGTCAGCCCCAGCATTTT.

The rearrangement links TRBV28 to TRBJ2-1, with D possibly being TRBD1 or TRBD2 (6 bases each). Trimming removed 6 bases from V and 9 bases from J, with 21 bases in between. This CDR3 has 15 amino acids. The germline gives CDR1 MDHEN, CDR2 SYDVKM. DNA for the CDR3: TGTGCCAGCAGCCTCAGGGGAGGACCCTTGGTTGAGCAGTTCTTC. Translated, it gives CASSLRGGPLVEQFF. The entire variable domain, with the rest obtained from reference TRBV28 and TRBJ2-1, is as follows: DVKVTQSSRYLVKRTGEKVFLECVQDMDHENMFWYRQDPGLGLRLIYFSYDVKMKEKGDIPEGYSVSREKKERFSLILESASTNQTSMYLCASSLRGGPLVEQFFGPGTRLTVL.

This sequence joins TRBV10-3 and TRBJ1-5; D might be TRBD1 (6 bases). CDR1 and CDR2 (germline): ENHRY, SYGVKD. V lost 5 bases, J lost 0 bases, and 11 bases lay in between. This CDR3 spans 15 amino acids. This chain's CDR3 is CAISTDSYSNQPQHF. In DNA form, the CDR3 reads TGTGCCATCAGTACGGACAGCTATAGCAATCAGCCCCAGCATTTT.

Turning to this clone: Other DNA sequences in this sample translate to the same CDR3. The rearrangement links TRBV28 to TRBJ1-2; D is unclear. The CDR3 totals 12 residues. Germline-derived CDR1 and CDR2 are MDHEN and SYDVKM. Trimming left V 5 bases short and J 4 bases short, with 8 bases between. Written as DNA, the CDR3 is TGTGCCAGCAGTCTAGCAGGCTATGGCTACACCTTC. Translated, it gives CASSLAGYGYTF.